This T cell receptor beta chain appears in the sequencing data of a study of identical twins. Study results and limitations: With monozygotic twins, out-of-frame TCR alpha sharing exceeded what models estimated.

The CDR3 is 17 residues long. V shed 5 bases and J 3 bases; nucleotides not matched to a gene: 15. Germline loops: CDR1 MNHNS, CDR2 SASEGT. Template switching added a universal primer binding site, and final cDNA carried unique molecular identifiers. MiXCR, applied by TCRdb to the 5' RACE reads, yields one record per CDR3 protein. In the table there are 350,000 to 450,000 distinct CDR3 sequences, roughly 20% of which are singletons. Comments on this clonotype: Its target is not known.

Specimen: naive T cells sorted from blood. This clonotype was sampled from a man between 50 and 59 years old in good health. V and J are TRBV6-1 and TRBJ2-7, with 8 bases that match TRBD2. CDR3 nucleotide sequence: TGTGCCAGCAGTCAAAAGCGGGAGCCCCCGTACATCTACGAGCAGTACTTC. Encoded protein: CASSQKREPPYIYEQYF.